Shown below are 13 T cell receptor beta chains from a single sample sequenced in a study of beta chain features in type 1 diabetes. Isolated RNA was reverse transcribed in full, so expressed TCRB transcripts were sequenced. Only in-frame clones appear in the TCRdb table, and some are missing; sequencing was by immunoSEQ multiplex PCR. The data hold approximately 470,000 clones, with 30% observed a single time. The sample comprised naive CD4+ T cells from blood. The receptors come from a man in his late teens or twenties in good health.

In this sample, this clone turned up a few times. The V gene is TRBV30, the J gene TRBJ1-1; D gene ambiguous. This CDR3 has 13 residues. Trimming removed 2 bases at V and 1 base at J, with 8 bases between. CDR1 is GTSNPN, CDR2 SVGIG, per germline (reference sequence). In nucleotides, the CDR3 is TGTGCCTGGAGTAACAGCCGGAACACTGAAGCTTTCTTT. This codes for CAWSNSRNTEAFF.

The CDR3 bases are TGTGCCAGCTCAGCTTGGGACAGGGGTGCAGATACGCAGTATTTT. This sequence encodes CASSAWDRGADTQYF. The chain employs TRBV18 and TRBJ2-3; 10 positions match TRBD1. Trimming took 5 bases from V and 4 from J; bases not matched to a gene: 6. CDR1 KGHSH and CDR2 LQKENI come from the germline V gene. The CDR3 sequence is 15 residues long.

Remarks on this clone: The sample carries other DNA sequences with the same CDR3. The rearrangement joins TRBV30 to TRBJ1-1; D not resolved. CDR1 GTSNPN and CDR2 SVGIG come from the germline V gene (reference sequence). The V end was cut by 0 bases, the J end by 8 bases, with 13 bases between. The CDR3 contains 13 residues. The CDR3, as DNA: TGTGCCTGGAGTGTAAGTCTCAGTACCGAAGCTTTCTTT. Amino acid sequence: CAWSVSLSTEAFF.

This clone was observed a few times. This chain connects TRBV19 to TRBJ2-5; a weak D match, TRBD1 (5 bases). This CDR3 comprises 11 residues. V lost 8 bases, J lost 5 bases, and 9 bases lay in between. The germline V gene has CDR1 LNHDA and CDR2 SQIVND (reference sequence). CDR3 coding DNA: TGTGCCAGTTTGGCAGGGGAGACCCAGTACTTC. Its translation: CASLAGETQYF.

This clone was seen more than once but under ten times. The V and J genes are TRBV4-3 and TRBJ2-7, with unresolved D. Trimming removed 0 bases from V and 1 base from J, with 7 bases in between. The CDR3 consists of 14 residues. CDR1 is LGHNA and CDR2 is YSLEER in the germline V gene. The CDR3 nucleotides read TGCGCCAGCAGCCAAGAGCTGGGATCCTACGAGCAGTACTTC. It is translated as CASSQELGSYEQYF.

V is TRBV4-2 and J is TRBJ2-1, with 7 nucleotides matching TRBD2. The V segment lost 0 bases and the J segment 3 bases; nucleotides outside the gene matches: 5. Germline values: CDR1 LGHNA, CDR2 YNFKEQ. CDR3 length: 16 residues. CDR3 in amino acids: CASSQEFWDYYNEQFF. The CDR3 nucleotides read TGTGCCAGCAGCCAAGAGTTTTGGGACTACTACAATGAGCAGTTCTTC.

About this clone: This CDR3 is also generated by other DNA sequences in the sample. The rearrangement joins TRBV7-2 to TRBJ2-7; no definite D call. Germline V gene lookup returns CDR1 SGHTA and CDR2 FQGNSA. The CDR3 is made up of 11 amino acids. V was trimmed by 1 base and J by 7 bases, leaving 5 bases between them. This CDR3 reads CASSLGVEQYF. The CDR3, as DNA: TGTGCCAGCAGCTTAGGGGTGGAGCAGTACTTC. Supplemented by reference TRBV7-2 and TRBJ2-7, the full variable domain reads GAGVSQSPSNKVTEKGKDVELRCDPISGHTALYWYRQSLGQGLEFLIYFQGNSAPDKSGLPSDRFSAERTGGSVSTLTIQRTQQEDSAVYLCASSLGVEQYFGPGTRLTVT.

The chain recombines TRBV30 with TRBJ2-1; a weak D match, TRBD2 (5 bases). V lost 0 bases to trimming and J lost 1 base, with 16 bases between them. CDR1 GTSNPN and CDR2 SVGIG come from the germline V gene (reference sequence). CDR3 length: 17 amino acids. CDR3 DNA: TGTGCCTGGAGTGTACTAGTAATGCGAGGGTCCTACAATGAGCAGTTCTTC. This gives the protein CAWSVLVMRGSYNEQFF.

V gene TRBV7-2 combines with J gene TRBJ2-3; D is tentatively TRBD1 or TRBD2 (5 bases each). The CDR3 is made up of 15 amino acids. The V end was cut by 6 bases, the J end by 7 bases, with 20 bases between. Germline V gene sequence: CDR1 SGHTA, CDR2 FQGNSA. Written as DNA, the CDR3 is TGTGCCAGCAGTCAATCTGGGACCCAACCACATACGCAGTATTTT. Encoded protein: CASSQSGTQPHTQYF.

The chain joins TRBV9 to TRBJ2-2; a weak D match, TRBD1 (6 bases). The CDR3 totals 13 residues. Germline V gene lookup returns CDR1 SGDLS and CDR2 YYNGEE. V shed 4 bases and J shed 4 bases, with 8 bases lying between them. CDR3 in DNA: TGTGCCAGCAGCCTACAGGGCACCGGGGAGCTGTTTTTT. This encodes CASSLQGTGELFF.

This clone was counted a few times. CDR3 bases: TGTGCCAGCTCACCAGGACTAGCGAGAAACGAGCAGTACTTC. Amino acids: CASSPGLARNEQYF. The V gene is TRBV18, the J gene TRBJ2-7; 9 bases are shared with TRBD2. The CDR3 has 14 residues. Trimming took 2 bases from V and 5 from J; bases not matched to a gene: 4. Germline V gives CDR1 KGHSH, CDR2 LQKENI.

The genes are TRBV5-6 and TRBJ2-1; 9 nucleotides match TRBD1. CDR3 length equals 16 residues. Germline-derived CDR1 and CDR2 are SGHDT and YYEEEE. The junction had 13 bases not matched to a gene; V was cut back by 3 bases and J by 9 bases. DNA for the CDR3: TGTGCCAGCAGCTCGGCACGGCGACAGGGGGTCGGTGAGCAGTTCTTC. It translates to CASSSARRQGVGEQFF.

In this sample, this clone turned up a few times. The V and J genes are TRBV5-1 and TRBJ2-7; D is possibly TRBD1 or TRBD2 (5 bases each). The CDR3 runs to 15 residues. The germline CDR1 and CDR2 sequences are SGHRS and YFSETQ. Deletions cut 4 bases from V and 6 bases from J, with 20 bases between. Here the CDR3 DNA reads TGCGCCAGCAGCGAGGAAGGGGACCCTACTACCGAGCAGTACTTC. Protein product: CASSEEGDPTTEQYF.